This TCR beta chain stems from a study of blood T cell repertoires in COVID-19. Study as a whole: Spain, Italy and the United States supplied samples that represented acute and convalescent COVID-19. T cells, B-cell-depleted T cells, or PBMCs supplied cDNA or gDNA.

The germline V gene has CDR1 LNHDA and CDR2 SQIVND (reference sequence). Trimming took 5 bases from V and 7 from J; bases not matched to a gene: 2. The CDR3 covers 14 residues. Data came from immunoSEQ multiplex PCR; TCRdb stores just in-frame clones and leaves some out. The table records around 230,000 clones, roughly 80% of them present only once. As regards this clone: Other DNA sequences in this sample translate to the same CDR3.

Material: peripheral blood. The source of this sequence is a woman over 75 with acute or convalescent COVID-19. V and J are TRBV19 and TRBJ1-6; 10 bases fit TRBD1. The DNA of the CDR3 is TGTGCCAGTAGTGAGACAGGGGGCAATTCACCCCTCCACTTT. Its translation: CASSETGGNSPLHF.